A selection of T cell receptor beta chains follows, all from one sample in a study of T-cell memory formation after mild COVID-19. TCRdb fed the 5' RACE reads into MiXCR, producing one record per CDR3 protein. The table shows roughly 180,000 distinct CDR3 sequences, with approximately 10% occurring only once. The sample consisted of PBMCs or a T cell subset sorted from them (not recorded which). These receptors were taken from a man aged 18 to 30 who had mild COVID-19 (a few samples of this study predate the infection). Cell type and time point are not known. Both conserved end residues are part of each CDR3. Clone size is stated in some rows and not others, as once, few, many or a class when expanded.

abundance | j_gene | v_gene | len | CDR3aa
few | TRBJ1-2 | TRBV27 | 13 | CASRFRTGHGYTF
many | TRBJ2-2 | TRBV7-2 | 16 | CASSLDGGANTGELFF
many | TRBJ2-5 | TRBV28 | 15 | CASSLPLTGQETQYF
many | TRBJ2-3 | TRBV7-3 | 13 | CASSSGPIDTQYF
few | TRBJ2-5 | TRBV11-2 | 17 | CASSSNKYRTVQETQYF
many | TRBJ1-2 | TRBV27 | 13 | CASSLRVDTGYTF
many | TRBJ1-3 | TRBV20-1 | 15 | CSARDMDPSGNTIYF
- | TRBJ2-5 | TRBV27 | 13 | CASSPSLAGVRNF
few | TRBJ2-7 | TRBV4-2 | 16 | CASSQDLGGGTYEQYF
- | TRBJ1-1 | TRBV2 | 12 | CASRDRGAEAFF
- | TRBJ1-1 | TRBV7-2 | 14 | CASSLAKWHTEAFF
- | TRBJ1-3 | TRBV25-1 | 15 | CASSDSGASWNTIYF
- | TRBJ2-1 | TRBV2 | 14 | CASSGPSAYNEQFF
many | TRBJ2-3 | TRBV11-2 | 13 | CASALAGTDTQYF
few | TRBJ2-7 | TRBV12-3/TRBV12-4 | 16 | CASSSPRSGTSYEQYF
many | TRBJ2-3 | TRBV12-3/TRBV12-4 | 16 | CASSLDSSGATDTQYF
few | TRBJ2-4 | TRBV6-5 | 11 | CASSQGGVQYF
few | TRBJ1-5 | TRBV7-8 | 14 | CASSLAWQDQPQHF
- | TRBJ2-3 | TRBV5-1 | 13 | CASSTQSTDTQYF
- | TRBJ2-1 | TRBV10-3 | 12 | CAISDSYNEQFF
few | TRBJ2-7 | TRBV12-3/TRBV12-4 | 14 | CASSLDREPYEQYF
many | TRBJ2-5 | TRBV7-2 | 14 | CASSSGLALETQYF
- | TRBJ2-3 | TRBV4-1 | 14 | CASSSPTGPDTQYF
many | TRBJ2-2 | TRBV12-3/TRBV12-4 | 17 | CASSSGTSGRNTGELFF
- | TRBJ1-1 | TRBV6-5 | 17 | CASSYWAGRPSNTEAFF
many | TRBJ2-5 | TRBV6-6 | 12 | CASRPGEGTQYF
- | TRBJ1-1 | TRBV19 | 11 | CASQVSTEAFF
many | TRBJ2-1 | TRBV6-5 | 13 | CATPDRGQDEQFF
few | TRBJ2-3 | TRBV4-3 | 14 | CASSQDKNTDTQYF
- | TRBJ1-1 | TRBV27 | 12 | CASSLGVGRAFF
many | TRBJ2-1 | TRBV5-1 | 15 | CASSLVGDPYNEQFF
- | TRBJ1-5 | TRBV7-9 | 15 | CASSRLGSSNQPQHF
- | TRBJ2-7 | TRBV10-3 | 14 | CAISIQGLAYEQYF
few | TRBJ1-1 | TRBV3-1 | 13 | CASRFDRNTEAFF
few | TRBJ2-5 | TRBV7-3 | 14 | CASSLNGQQETQYF
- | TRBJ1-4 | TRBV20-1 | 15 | CSADSDRGVGEKLFF
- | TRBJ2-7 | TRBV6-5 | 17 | CASRQDRMRPPSYEQYF
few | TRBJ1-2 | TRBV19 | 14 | CASSPWQDFPGYTF
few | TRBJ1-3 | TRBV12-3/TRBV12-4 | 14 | CASSLVNSGNTIYF
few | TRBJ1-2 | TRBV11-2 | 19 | CASSFPSLGPPDKVYGYTF
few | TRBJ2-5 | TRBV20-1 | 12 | CSATDLLETQYF
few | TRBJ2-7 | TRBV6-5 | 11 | CASSYKGEQYF
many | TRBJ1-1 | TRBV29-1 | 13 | CSVRTGRWTEAFF
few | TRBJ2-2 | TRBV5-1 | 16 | CASSLGQNGGTGELFF
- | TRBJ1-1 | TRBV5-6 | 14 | CASSLGGEHTEAFF
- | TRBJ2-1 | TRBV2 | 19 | CASSEAGGGRDPPYNEQFF
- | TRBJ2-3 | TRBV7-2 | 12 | CASTPGSYTQYF
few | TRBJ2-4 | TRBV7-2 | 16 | CASSPRAGLAKNIQYF